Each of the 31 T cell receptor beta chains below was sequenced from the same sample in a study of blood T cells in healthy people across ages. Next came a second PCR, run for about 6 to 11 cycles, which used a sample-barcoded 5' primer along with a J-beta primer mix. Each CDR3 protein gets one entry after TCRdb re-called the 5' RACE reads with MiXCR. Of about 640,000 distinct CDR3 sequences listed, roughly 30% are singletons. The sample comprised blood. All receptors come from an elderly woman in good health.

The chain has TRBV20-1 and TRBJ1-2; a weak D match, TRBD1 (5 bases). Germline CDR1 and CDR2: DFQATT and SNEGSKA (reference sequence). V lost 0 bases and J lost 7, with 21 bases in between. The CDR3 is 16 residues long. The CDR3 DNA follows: TGCAGTGCTAGAGATTTGGGCCGAGAGGATACAGGTGGCTACACCTTC. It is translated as CSARDLGREDTGGYTF.

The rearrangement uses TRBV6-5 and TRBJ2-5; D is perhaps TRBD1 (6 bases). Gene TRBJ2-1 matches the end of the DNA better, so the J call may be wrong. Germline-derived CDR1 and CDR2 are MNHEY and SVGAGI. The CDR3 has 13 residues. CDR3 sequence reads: CASSTGYREAQFF. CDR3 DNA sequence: TGTGCCAGCAGTACAGGGTATCGAGAGGCCCAGTTCTTC.

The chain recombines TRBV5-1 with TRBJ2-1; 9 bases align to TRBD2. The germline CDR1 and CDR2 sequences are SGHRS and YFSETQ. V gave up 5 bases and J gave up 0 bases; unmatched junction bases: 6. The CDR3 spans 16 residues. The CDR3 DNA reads TGCGCCAGCAGAGGGGCTAGCGGGGCCTCCTACAATGAGCAGTTCTTC. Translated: CASRGASGASYNEQFF.

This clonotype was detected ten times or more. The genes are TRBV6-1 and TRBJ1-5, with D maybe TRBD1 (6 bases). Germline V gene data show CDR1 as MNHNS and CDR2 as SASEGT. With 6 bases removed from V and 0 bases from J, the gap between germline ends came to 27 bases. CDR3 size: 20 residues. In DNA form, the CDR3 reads TGTGCCAGCAGCGCATCCGTAGGGGGTTCCAGGTCCACTAGCAATCAGCCCCAGCATTTT. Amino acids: CASSASVGGSRSTSNQPQHF.

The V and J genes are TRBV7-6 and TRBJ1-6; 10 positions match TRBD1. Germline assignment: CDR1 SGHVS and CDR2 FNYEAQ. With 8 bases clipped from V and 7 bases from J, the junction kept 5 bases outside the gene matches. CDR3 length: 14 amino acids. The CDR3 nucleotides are TGTGCCAGCGGCTCGGGACAGGGGAATTCACCCCTCCACTTT. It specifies CASGSGQGNSPLHF.

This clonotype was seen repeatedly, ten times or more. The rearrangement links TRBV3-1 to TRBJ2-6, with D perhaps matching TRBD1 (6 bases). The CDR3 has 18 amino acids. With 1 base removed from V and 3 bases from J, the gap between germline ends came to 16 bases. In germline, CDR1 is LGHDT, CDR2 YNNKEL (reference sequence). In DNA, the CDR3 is TGTGCCAGCAGCCAAGTACAGGGCCCGGGAAATGGGGCCAACGTCCTGACTTTC. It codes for CASSQVQGPGNGANVLTF.

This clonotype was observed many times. As DNA, the CDR3 is TGCAGTGCTAGAGATCAGGCCCAAGGAAATTCACCCCTCCACTTT. Encoded protein: CSARDQAQGNSPLHF. The chain uses TRBV20-1 and TRBJ1-6; D call uncertain. V gave up 0 bases and J gave up 7 bases, with 13 bases separating them. The CDR3 sequence is 15 residues long. Germline lookup yields CDR1 DFQATT and CDR2 SNEGSKA (reference sequence).

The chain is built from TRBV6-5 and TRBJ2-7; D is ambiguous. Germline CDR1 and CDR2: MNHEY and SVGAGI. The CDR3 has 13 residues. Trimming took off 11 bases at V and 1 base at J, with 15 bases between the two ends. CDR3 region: CASRRFHSYEQYF. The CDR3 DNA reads TGTGCCTCTAGGCGGTTTCATTCCTACGAGCAGTACTTC.

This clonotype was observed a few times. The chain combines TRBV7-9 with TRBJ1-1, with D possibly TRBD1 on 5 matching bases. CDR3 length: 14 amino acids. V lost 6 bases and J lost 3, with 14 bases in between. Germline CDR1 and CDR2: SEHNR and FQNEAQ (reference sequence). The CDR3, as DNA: TGTGCCAGCAGTGAGCTACAGGTTGACACTGAAGCTTTCTTT. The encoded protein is CASSELQVDTEAFF.

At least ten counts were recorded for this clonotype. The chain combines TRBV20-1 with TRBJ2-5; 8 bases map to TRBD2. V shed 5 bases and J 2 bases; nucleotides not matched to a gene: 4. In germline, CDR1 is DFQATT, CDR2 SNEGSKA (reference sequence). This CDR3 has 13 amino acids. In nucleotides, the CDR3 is TGCAGTGCTCCCCGGGGGGGGCAAGAGACCCAGTACTTC. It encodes CSAPRGGQETQYF.

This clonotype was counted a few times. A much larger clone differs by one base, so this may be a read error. CDR3 protein: CASSFPEGGPYQETQFF. For the CDR3, the DNA is TGTGCCAGCAGCTTCCCCGAGGGGGGGCCGTACCAAGAGACCCAGTTCTTC. The rearrangement links TRBV5-6 to TRBJ2-5, with D possibly matching TRBD2 (7 bases). The assigned J gene may be wrong: the sequence end matches TRBJ2-1 better. This CDR3 has 17 residues. From germline, CDR1 is SGHDT and CDR2 YYEEEE.

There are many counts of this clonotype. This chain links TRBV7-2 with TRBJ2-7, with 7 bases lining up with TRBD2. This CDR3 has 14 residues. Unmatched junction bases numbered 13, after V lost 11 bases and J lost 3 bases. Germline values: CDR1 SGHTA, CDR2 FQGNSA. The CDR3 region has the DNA TGTGCCCCGGGGGAGGGACCAAATAACTACGAGCAGTACTTC. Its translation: CAPGEGPNNYEQYF.

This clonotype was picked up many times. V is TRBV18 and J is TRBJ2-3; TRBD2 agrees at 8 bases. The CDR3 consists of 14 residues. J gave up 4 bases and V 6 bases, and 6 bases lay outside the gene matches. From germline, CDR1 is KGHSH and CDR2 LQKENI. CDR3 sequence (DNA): TGTGCCAGCTCGCCGGGACTAGTATCAGATACGCAGTATTTT. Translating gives CASSPGLVSDTQYF.

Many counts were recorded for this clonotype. DNA for the CDR3: TGTGCCAGCAGTTTAGTCGGGAGGAGAACTGAAGCTTTCTTT. Translating gives CASSLVGRRTEAFF. The rearrangement uses TRBV27 and TRBJ1-1; D remains unclear. V was pared by 2 bases and J by 5 bases, with 12 bases between. The V gene's germline CDR1 is MNHEY and CDR2 SMNVEV (reference sequence). There are 14 residues in the CDR3.

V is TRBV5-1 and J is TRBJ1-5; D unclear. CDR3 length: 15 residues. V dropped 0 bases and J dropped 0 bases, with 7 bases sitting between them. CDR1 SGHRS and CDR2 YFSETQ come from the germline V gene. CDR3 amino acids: CASSLGSLSNQPQHF. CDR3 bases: TGCGCCAGCAGCTTGGGATCGCTTAGCAATCAGCCCCAGCATTTT.

The CDR3 DNA sequence: TGTGCCAGCAGCGTAGCTACTGGGACAGGTTATGGCTACACCTTC. It is translated as CASSVATGTGYGYTF. The J gene is TRBJ1-2, the V gene TRBV9; TRBD1 agrees at 8 bases. Per the germline V gene, CDR1 is SGDLS and CDR2 is YYNGEE. V was clipped by 0 bases and J by 5 bases; unmatched bases: 6. The length of the CDR3 is 15 residues. The variable domain in full, with the rest retrieved from reference TRBV9 and TRBJ1-2, is DSGVTQTPKHLITATGQRVTLRCSPRSGDLSVYWYQQSLDQGLQFLIQYYNGEERAKGNILERFSAQQFPDLHSELNLSSLELGDSALYFCASSVATGTGYGYTFGSGTRLTVV.

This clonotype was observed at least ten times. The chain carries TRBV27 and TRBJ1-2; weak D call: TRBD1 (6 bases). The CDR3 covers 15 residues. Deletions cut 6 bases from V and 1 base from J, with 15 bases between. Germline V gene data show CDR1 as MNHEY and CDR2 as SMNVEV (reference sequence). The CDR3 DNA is TGTGCCAGCAGAGACTTGGGGGCATTTAACTATGGCTACACCTTC. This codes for CASRDLGAFNYGYTF.

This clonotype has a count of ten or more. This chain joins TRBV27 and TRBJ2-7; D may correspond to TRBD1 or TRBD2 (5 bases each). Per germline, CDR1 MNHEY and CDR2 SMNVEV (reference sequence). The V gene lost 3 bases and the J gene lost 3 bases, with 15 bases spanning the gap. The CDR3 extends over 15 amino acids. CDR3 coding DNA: TGTGCCAGCAGTTTGTTTGGGACCAAAAGCTACGAGCAGTACTTC. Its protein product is CASSLFGTKSYEQYF.

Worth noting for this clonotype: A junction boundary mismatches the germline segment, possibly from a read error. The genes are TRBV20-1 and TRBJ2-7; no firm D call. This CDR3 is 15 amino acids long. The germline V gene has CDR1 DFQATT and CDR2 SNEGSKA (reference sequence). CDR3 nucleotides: TGCAGTGCTAGAGATAGCAGGACCTCCACCTACGAGCAGTACTTT. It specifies CSARDSRTSTYEQYF.

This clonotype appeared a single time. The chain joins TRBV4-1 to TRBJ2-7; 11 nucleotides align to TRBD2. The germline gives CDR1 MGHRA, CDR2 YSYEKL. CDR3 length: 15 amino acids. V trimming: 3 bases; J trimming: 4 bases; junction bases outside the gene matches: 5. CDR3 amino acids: CASSQELAGDYEQYF. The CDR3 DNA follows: TGCGCCAGCAGCCAGGAACTAGCGGGAGATTACGAGCAGTACTTC.

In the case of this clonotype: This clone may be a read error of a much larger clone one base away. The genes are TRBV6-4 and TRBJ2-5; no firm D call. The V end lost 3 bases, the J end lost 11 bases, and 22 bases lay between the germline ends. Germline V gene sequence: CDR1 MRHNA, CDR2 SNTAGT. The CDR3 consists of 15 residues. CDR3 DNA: TGTGCCAGCAGTGAAATGGCCGCAGGCGGTTCAGAGCAGTACTTC. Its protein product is CASSEMAAGGSEQYF.

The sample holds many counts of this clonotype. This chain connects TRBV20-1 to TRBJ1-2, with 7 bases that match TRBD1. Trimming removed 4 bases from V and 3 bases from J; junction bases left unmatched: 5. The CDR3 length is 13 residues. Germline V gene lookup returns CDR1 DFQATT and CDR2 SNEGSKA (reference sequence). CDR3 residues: CSAIMTGYYGYTF. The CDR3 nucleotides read TGCAGTGCTATCATGACAGGGTACTATGGCTACACCTTC.

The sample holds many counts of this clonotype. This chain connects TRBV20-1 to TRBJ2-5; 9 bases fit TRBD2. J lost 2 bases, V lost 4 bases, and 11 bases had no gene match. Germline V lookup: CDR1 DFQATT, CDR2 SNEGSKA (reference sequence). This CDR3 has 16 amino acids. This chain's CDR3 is CSATPGTSFSQETQYF. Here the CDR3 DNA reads TGCAGTGCTACCCCCGGGACTAGCTTTTCTCAAGAGACCCAGTACTTC.

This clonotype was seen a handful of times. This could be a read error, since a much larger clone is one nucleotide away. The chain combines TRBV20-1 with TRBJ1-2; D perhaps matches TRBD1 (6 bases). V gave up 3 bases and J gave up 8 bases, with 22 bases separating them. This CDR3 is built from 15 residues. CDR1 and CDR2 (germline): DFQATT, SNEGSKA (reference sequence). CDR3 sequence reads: CSASSPGRGARGYTF. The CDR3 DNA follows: TGCAGTGCTAGCTCACCGGGACGGGGGGCGCGGGGCTACACCTTC.

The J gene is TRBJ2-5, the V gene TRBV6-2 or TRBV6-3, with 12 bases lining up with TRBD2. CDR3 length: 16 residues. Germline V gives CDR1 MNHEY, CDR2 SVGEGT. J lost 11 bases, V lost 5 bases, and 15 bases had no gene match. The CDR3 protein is CASSTQLAGGLHEQYF. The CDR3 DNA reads TGTGCCAGCAGTACGCAACTAGCGGGGGGATTGCATGAGCAGTACTTC.

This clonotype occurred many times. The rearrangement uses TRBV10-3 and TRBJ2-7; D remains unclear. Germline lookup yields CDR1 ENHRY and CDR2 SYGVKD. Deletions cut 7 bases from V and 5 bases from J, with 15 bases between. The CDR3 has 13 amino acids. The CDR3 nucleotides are TGTGCCATCAACCAGCCTCTTCAGGACGAGCAGTACTTC. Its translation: CAINQPLQDEQYF.

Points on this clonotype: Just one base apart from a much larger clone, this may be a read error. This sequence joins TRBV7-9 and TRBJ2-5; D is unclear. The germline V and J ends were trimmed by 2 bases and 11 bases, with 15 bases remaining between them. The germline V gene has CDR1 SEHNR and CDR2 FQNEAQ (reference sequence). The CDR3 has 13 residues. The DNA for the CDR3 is TGTGCCAGCAGCTTACCCCCACTCAATGAGCAGTACTTC. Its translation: CASSLPPLNEQYF. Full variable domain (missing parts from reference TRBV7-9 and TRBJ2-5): DTGVSQNPRHKITKRGQNVTFRCDPISEHNRLYWYRQTLGQGPEFLTYFQNEAQLEKSRLLSDRFSAERPKGSFSTLEIQRTEQGDSAMYLCASSLPPLNEQYFGPGTRLLVL.

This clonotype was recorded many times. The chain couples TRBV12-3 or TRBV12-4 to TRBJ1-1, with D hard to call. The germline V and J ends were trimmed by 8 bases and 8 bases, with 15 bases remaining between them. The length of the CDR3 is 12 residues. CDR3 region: CASSVAGREAFF. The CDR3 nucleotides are TGTGCCAGCTCGGTCGCAGGTCGCGAAGCTTTCTTT.

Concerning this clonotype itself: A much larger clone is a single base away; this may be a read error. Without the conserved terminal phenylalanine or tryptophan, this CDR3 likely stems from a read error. CDR3 sequence (DNA): TGTGCCAGCAGCCAAGATAATCAGGACGGCTATGGCTACACCTTA. Amino acid sequence: CASSQDNQDGYGYTL. V gene TRBV4-2 combines with J gene TRBJ1-2; D gene unclear. Trimming left V 0 bases short and J 4 bases short, with 12 bases between. The CDR3 is 15 residues long. CDR1 is LGHNA, CDR2 YNFKEQ, per germline.

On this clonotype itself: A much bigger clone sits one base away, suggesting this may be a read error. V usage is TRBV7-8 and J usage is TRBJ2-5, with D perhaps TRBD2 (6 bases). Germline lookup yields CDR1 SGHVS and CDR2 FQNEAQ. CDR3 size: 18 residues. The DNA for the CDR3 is TGTGCCAGCAGCCTAGCCCGGAAGGGACTGAGGGGTGGAGAGGCCCAGTACTTC. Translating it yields CASSLARKGLRGGEAQYF.

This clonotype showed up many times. DNA of the CDR3: TGCAGCGTTGGAGGTTTACCGAGCTCCTACAATGAGCAGTTCTTC. Its translation: CSVGGLPSSYNEQFF. This chain connects TRBV29-1 to TRBJ2-1, with no clear D. CDR1 SQVTM and CDR2 ANQGSEA come from the germline V gene. The CDR3 runs to 15 residues. V lost 4 bases, J lost 0 bases, and 13 bases lay in between.